The T cell receptor (beta chain) described here comes from a study of T cell repertoires in cytomegalovirus infection. Turning to the study itself: Public TCR beta signatures were indicative of both CMV infection and a matching HLA type. Study results and caveats: It was HLA-C-restricted CMV-specific TCR beta clonotypes that dominated the response ex vivo.

This clonotype was counted at least ten times. Its target is not known. TCRdb passed the reads through MiXCR, listing each CDR3 protein once. The repertoire includes around 530,000 distinct CDR3 sequences, about 25% of them detected once, and about 13% sits in the top ten. The CDR3 is made up of 16 amino acids. Trimming pared 3 bases from V and 4 bases from J, leaving 18 bases between. Germline lookup yields CDR1 SGHTA and CDR2 FQGNSA. The chain combines TRBV7-2 with TRBJ1-2, with D possibly being TRBD1 (5 bases). The sequenced sample was PBMCs. This sequence was found in a human donor in good health (CMV status not recorded). Some clones in this sample may be carry-over from other donors' samples. CDR3 loop: CASSFSQGRELYGYTF. For the CDR3, the DNA is TGTGCCAGCAGCTTCAGTCAGGGAAGGGAACTCTATGGCTACACCTTC. The complete variable domain, with remaining parts taken from reference TRBV7-2 and TRBJ1-2, reads GAGVSQSPSNKVTEKGKDVELRCDPISGHTALYWYRQSLGQGLEFLIYFQGNSAPDKSGLPSDRFSAERTGGSVSTLTIQRTQQEDSAVYLCASSFSQGRELYGYTFGSGTRLTVV.